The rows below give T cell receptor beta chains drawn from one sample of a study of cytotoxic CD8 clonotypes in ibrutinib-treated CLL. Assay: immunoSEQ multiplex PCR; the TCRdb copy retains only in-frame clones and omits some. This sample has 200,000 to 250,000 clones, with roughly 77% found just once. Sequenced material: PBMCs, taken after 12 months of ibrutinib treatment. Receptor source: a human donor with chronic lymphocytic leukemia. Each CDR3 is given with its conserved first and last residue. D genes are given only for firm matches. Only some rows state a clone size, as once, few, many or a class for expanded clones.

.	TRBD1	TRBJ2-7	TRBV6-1	TGTGCCAGCAGTGTACAGGGGTTTTACGAGCAGTACTTC	CASSVQGFYEQYF
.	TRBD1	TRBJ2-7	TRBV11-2	TGTGCCAGCAGCCTGTGGACAGGACTCTCGGGGGAGCAGTACTTC	CASSLWTGLSGEQYF
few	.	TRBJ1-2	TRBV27	TGTGCCAGCAGTTTAGTCAGGAACCGTCTCTATGGCTACACCTTC	CASSLVRNRLYGYTF
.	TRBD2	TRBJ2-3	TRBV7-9	TGTGCCAGCAGCTTAGGTGTCGCGGGAGCGGGAGATACGCAGTATTTT	CASSLGVAGAGDTQYF
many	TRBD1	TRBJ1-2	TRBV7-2	TGTGCCAGCAGAGGGACAGGGGAGGGTGGCTACACCTTC	CASRGTGEGGYTF
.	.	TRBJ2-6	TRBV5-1	TGCGCCAGCAGCTTCACATCTGGGGCCAACGTCCTGACTTTC	CASSFTSGANVLTF
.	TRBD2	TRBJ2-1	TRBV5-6	TGTGCCAGCAGTCCCGGGACTAGCGGGAGGGGATACAATGAGCAGTTCTTC	CASSPGTSGRGYNEQFF
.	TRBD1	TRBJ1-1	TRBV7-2	TGTGCCAGCAGCGGGCCCGGGGGACAGGTACGGACTGAAGCTTTCTTT	CASSGPGGQVRTEAFF
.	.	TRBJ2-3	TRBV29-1	TGCAGCGTTAAAAGGGGGGAGAGGGGAACCGATACGCAGTATTTT	CSVKRGERGTDTQYF
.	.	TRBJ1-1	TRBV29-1	TGCAGCGGATCTATGAACACTGAAGCTTTCTTT	CSGSMNTEAFF
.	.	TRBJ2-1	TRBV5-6	TGTGCCAGCAGCCTCGGCTCCTACAATGAGCAGTTCTTC	CASSLGSYNEQFF
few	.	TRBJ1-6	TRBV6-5	TGTGCCAGCAGGAACAGCCATAATTCACCCCTCCACTTT	CASRNSHNSPLHF
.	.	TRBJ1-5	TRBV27	TGTGCCAGCAGCCCCCGAGTTCGGCCCCAGCATTTT	CASSPRVRPQHF
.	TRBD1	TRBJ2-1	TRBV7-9	TGTGCCAGCAGCTTGAACAGGGGTTATTACAATGAGCAGTTCTTC	CASSLNRGYYNEQFF
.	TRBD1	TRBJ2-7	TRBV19	TGTGCCAGTAGACCTCCGGGACAGGGCTACGAGCAGTACTTC	CASRPPGQGYEQYF
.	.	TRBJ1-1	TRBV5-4	TGTGCCAGCAGCTGGGGGGGCCACACTGAAGCTTTCTTT	CASSWGGHTEAFF
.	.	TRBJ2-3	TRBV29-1	TGCAGCGTTATTAGGGATCCTAGTGGTACGCAGTATTTT	CSVIRDPSGTQYF
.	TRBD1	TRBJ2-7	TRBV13	TGTGCCAGCAGCTCTCCATCGGACAGGAGCTCCTACGAGCAGTACTTC	CASSSPSDRSSYEQYF
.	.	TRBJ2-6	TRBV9	TGTGCCAGCAGCCCTAAGGGGACCCGGGCCACAGCGGGGGCCAACGTCCTGACTTTC	CASSPKGTRATAGANVLTF
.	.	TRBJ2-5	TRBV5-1	TGCGCCAGCAGCTTGGCCGTACAGGGCCAAGAGACCCAGTACTTC	CASSLAVQGQETQYF
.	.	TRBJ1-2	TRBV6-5	TGTGCCAGCAGCCAAACAGGGACTAACTATGGCTACACCTTC	CASSQTGTNYGYTF
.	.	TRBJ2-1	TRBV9	TGTGCCAGCAGCGTATGGAACAATGAGCAGTTCTTC	CASSVWNNEQFF
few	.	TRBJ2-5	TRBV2	TGTGCCAGCAGTGCAGGGGAGACCCAGTACTTC	CASSAGETQYF
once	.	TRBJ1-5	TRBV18	TGTGCCAGCTCACCACAGGGTACCAATCAGCCCCAGCATTTT	CASSPQGTNQPQHF
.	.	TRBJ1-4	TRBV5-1	TGCGCCAGCAGCCGCTCTTTAACAGGTCTCTTAAATGAAAAACTGTTTTTT	CASSRSLTGLLNEKLFF
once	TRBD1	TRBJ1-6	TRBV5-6	TGTGCCAGCAGCTCTGGGACAGGGATTGGTTCACCCCTCCACTTT	CASSSGTGIGSPLHF
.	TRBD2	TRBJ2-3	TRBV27	TGTGCCAGCCGGGGGGGGAGAACAGATACGCAGTATTTT	CASRGGRTDTQYF
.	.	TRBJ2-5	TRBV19	TGTGCCAGTAGTAATCCAGGGTCCCAAGAGACCCAGTACTTC	CASSNPGSQETQYF
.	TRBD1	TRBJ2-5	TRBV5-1	TGCGCCAGCAGTCACGGGACAGGGGAAGGAGAGACCCAGTACTTC	CASSHGTGEGETQYF
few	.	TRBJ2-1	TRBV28	TGTGCCAGCAGTTTACCAGAGGGGAAACATGAGCAGTTCTTC	CASSLPEGKHEQFF
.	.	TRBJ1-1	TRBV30	TGTGCCTGGAGTGCAAGCCCGAACACTGAAGCTTTCTTT	CAWSASPNTEAFF
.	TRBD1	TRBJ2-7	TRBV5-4	TGTGCCAGCAGCTGGCAGGGACAGATGATCTACGAGCAGTACTTC	CASSWQGQMIYEQYF
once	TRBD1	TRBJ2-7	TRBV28	TGTGCCAGCAGACGTACAGGGGCCAGAATCTACGAGCAGTACTTC	CASRRTGARIYEQYF
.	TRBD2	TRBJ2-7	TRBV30	TGTGCCTGGAGTGGACTAGCCGGCGAGCAGTACTTC	CAWSGLAGEQYF
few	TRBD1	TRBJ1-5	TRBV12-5	TGTGCTAGTGGGGGACAGGGTAATCAGCCCCAGCATTTT	CASGGQGNQPQHF
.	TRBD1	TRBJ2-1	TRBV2	TGTGCCAGCCAGACAGGGACCCACAATGAGCAGTTCTTC	CASQTGTHNEQFF
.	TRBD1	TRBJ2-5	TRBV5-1	TGCGCCAGCAGCAGACAGGGGTATCAACAAGAGACCCAGTACTTC	CASSRQGYQQETQYF
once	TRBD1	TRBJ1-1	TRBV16	TGTGCCAGCGCCCAACAGGGGAGGAACACTGAAGCTTTCTTT	CASAQQGRNTEAFF
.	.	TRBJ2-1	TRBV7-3	TGTGCCAGCAGCTTAAATAAGCCGGGAGATGAGAATGAGCAGTTCTTC	CASSLNKPGDENEQFF
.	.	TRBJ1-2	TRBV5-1	TGCGCCAGCAGCCTAGACCGCCCAGGGGTGGGTGGCTACACCTTC	CASSLDRPGVGGYTF
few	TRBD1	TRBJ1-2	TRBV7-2	TGTGCCAGCACCCCGGACAGGAGGAGCTCTGGCTACACCTTC	CASTPDRRSSGYTF
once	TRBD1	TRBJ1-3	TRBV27	TGTGCCAGCAGATCGACAGGGCTCGGAAACACCATATATTTT	CASRSTGLGNTIYF
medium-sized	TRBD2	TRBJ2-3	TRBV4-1	TGCGCCAGCAGCCAAGAGCCTCGGGGGGGGTTAGATACGCAGTATTTT	CASSQEPRGGLDTQYF
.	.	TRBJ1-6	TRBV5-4	TGTGCCAGCAGCATCTTCTCGAATTCACCCCTCCACTTT	CASSIFSNSPLHF
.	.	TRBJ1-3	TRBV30	TGTGCCTTCCAGTTTGGGTTGTCTGGAAACACCATATATTTT	CAFQFGLSGNTIYF
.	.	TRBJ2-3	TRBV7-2	TGTGCCAGCAGCTTGGGAACTAGGGAGTATTTT	CASSLGTREYF
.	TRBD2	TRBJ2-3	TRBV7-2	TGTGCCAGCAGCTACGGATGGACTAGCGGGGGTCCAGATACGCAGTATTTT	CASSYGWTSGGPDTQYF
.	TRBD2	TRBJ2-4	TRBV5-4	TGTGCCAGCAGCTTACGACAGAGCGGGACTCGAAACATTCAGTACTTC	CASSLRQSGTRNIQYF
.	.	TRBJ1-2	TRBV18	TGTGCCAGCTCACCACCGACGGGAGGCTACACCTTC	CASSPPTGGYTF
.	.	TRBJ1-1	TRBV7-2	TGTGCCAGCAGCCTAGCGGGGGGCGCGGCTGAAGCTTTCTTT	CASSLAGGAAEAFF
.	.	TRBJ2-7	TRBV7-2	TGTGCCAGCAGCCCCCTAGGTCCAGGGTGGAAGCAGTACTTC	CASSPLGPGWKQYF
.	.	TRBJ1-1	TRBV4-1	TGCGCCAGCAGCCAAGATTCTTGGGGTGGGACTGAAGCTTTCTTT	CASSQDSWGGTEAFF
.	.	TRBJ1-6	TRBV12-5	TGTGCTAGTGGTTTTGGACAGCAGAGTTCACCCCTCCACTTT	CASGFGQQSSPLHF
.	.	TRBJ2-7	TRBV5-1	TGCGCCAGCAGCTTACAGGGAGACGAGCAGTACTTC	CASSLQGDEQYF
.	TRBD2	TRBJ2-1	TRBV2	TGTGCCAGCAGGACTAGCGGAGTTTTAAATGAGCAGTTCTTC	CASRTSGVLNEQFF
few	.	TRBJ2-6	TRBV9	TGTGCCAGCAGCGGCTCTGGGGCCAACGTCCTGACTTTC	CASSGSGANVLTF
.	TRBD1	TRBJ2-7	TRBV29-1	TGCAGCGCCCCGGGACAGGGGGCCCACGAGCAGTACTTC	CSAPGQGAHEQYF